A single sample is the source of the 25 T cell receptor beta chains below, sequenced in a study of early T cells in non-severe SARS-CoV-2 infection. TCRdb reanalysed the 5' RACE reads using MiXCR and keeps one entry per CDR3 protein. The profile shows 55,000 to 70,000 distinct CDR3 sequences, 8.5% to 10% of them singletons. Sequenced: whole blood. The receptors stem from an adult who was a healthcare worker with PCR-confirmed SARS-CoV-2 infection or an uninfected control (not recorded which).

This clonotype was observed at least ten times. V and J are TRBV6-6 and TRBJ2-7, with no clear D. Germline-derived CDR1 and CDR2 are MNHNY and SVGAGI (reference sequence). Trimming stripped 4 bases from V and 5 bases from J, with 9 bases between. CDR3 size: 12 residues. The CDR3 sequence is CASSFPRDEQYF. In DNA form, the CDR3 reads TGTGCCAGCAGTTTTCCTCGGGACGAGCAGTACTTC.

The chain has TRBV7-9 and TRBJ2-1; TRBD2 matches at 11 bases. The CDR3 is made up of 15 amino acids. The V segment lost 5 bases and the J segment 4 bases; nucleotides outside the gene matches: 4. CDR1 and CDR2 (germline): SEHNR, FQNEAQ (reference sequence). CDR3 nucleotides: TGTGCCAGCAGCGGCAGACTAGCGGGATACAATGAGCAGTTCTTC. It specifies CASSGRLAGYNEQFF.

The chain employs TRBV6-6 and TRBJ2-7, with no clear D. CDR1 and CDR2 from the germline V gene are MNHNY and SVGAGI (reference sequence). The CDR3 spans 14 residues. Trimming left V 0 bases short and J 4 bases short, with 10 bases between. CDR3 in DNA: TGTGCCAGCAGTTACTCGAACAGCCAGTACGAGCAGTACTTC. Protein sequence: CASSYSNSQYEQYF.

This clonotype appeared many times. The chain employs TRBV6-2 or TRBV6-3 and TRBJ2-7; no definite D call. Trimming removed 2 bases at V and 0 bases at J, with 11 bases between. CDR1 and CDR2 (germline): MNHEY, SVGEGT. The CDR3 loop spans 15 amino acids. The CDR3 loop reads CASSYMALSSYEQYF. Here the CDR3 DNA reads TGTGCCAGCAGTTACATGGCGCTGAGCTCCTACGAGCAGTACTTC.

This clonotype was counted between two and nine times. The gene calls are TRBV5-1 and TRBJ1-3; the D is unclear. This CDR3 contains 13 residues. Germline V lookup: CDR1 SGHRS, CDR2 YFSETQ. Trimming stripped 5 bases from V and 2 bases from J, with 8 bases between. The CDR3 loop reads CASRGGTGNTIYF. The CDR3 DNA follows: TGCGCCAGCAGAGGTGGTACTGGAAACACCATATATTTT.

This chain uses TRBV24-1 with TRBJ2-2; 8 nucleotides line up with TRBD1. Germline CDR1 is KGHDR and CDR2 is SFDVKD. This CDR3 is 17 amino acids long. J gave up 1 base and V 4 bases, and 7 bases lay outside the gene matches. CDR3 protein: CATSDPPGTGNTGELFF. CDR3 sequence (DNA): TGTGCCACCAGTGACCCGCCCGGGACAGGGAACACCGGGGAGCTGTTTTTT.

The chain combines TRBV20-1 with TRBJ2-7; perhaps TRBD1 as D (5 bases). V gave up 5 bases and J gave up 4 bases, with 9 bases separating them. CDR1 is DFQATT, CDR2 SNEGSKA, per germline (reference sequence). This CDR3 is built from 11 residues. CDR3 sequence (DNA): TGCAGTGCTCAGGGCCATTACGAGCAGTACTTC. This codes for CSAQGHYEQYF.

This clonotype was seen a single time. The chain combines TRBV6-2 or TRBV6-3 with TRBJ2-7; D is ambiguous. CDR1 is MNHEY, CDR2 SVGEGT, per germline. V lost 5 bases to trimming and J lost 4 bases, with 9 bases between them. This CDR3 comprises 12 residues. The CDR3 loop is CASSQPSYEQYF. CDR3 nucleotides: TGTGCCAGCAGTCAACCTTCATACGAGCAGTACTTC.

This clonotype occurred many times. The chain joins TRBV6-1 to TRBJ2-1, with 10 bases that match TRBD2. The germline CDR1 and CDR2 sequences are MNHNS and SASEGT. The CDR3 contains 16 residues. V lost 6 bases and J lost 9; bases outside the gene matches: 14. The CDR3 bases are TGTGCCAGCAGCCTAAAGATGACTAGCGGGTTGGGTGAGCAGTTCTTC. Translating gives CASSLKMTSGLGEQFF.

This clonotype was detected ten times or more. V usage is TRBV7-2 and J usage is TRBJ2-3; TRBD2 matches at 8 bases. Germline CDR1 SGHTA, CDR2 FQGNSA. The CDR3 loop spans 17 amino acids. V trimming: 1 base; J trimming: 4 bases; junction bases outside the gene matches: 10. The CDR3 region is CASSLGSSGSFADTQYF. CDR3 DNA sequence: TGTGCCAGCAGCTTAGGTAGCAGCGGGAGTTTTGCAGATACGCAGTATTTT.

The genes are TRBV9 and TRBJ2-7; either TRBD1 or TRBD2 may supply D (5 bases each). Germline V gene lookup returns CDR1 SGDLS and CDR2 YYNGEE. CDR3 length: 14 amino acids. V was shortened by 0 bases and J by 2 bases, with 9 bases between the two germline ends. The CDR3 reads CASSVAGTAYEQYF. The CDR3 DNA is TGTGCCAGCAGCGTAGCTGGGACGGCCTACGAGCAGTACTTC.

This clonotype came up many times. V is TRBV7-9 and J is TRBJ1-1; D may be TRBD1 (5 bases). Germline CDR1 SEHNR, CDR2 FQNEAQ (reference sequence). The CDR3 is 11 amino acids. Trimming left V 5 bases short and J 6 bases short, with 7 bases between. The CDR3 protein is CASSGDSEAFF. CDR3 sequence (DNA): TGTGCCAGCAGCGGGGACTCTGAAGCTTTCTTT.

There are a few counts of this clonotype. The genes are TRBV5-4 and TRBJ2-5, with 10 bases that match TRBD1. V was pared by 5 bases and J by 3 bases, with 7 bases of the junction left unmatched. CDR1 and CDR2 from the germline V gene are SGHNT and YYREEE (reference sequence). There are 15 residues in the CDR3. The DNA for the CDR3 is TGTGCCAGCAGGGAAAGACAGGGGGCAGAAGAGACCCAGTACTTC. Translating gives CASRERQGAEETQYF. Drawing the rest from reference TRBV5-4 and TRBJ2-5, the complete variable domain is ETGVTQSPTHLIKTRGQQVTLRCSSQSGHNTVSWYQQALGQGPQFIFQYYREEENGRGNFPPRFSGLQFPNYSSELNVNALELDDSALYLCASRERQGAEETQYFGPGTRLLVL.

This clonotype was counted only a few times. Here the CDR3 reads CASSGGQYNEQFF. The CDR3 coding sequence is TGCGCCAGCAGTGGGGGACAGTACAATGAGCAGTTCTTC. This sequence joins TRBV10-1 and TRBJ2-1; 7 nucleotides align to TRBD1. Germline CDR1 and CDR2: WNHNN and SYGVQD (reference sequence). The length of the CDR3 is 13 residues. V lost 4 bases to trimming and J lost 4 bases; unmatched junction nucleotides: 1.

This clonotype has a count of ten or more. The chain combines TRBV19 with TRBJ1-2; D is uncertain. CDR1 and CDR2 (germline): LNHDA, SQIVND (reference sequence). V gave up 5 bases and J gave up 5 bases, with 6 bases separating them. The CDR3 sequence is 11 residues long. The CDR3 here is CASSLGYGYTF. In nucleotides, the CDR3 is TGTGCCAGTAGTCTCGGGTATGGCTACACCTTC.

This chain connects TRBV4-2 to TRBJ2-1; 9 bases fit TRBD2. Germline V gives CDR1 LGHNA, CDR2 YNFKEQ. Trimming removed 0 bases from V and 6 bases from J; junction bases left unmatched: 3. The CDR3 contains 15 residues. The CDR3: CASSQDKTSGNEQFF. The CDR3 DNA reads TGTGCCAGCAGCCAAGATAAGACTAGCGGCAATGAGCAGTTCTTC.

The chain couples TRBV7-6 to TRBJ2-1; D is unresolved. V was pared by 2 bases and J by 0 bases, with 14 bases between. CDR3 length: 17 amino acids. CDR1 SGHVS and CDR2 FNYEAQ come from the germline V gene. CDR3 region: CASSLTFAQYSYNEQFF. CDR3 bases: TGTGCCAGCAGCTTAACTTTTGCGCAGTACTCCTACAATGAGCAGTTCTTC.

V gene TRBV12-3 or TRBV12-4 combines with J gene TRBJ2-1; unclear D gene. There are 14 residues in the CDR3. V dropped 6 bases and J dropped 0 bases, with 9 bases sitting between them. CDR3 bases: TGTGCCAGCAGCCCTATAGTCTCCTACAATGAGCAGTTCTTC. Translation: CASSPIVSYNEQFF.

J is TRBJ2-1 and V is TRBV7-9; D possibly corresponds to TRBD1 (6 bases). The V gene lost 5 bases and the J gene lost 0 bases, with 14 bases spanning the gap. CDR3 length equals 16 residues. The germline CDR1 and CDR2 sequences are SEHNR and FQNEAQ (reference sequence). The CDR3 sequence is CASSPHQGSSYNEQFF. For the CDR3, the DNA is TGTGCCAGCAGCCCCCACCAGGGGAGCTCCTACAATGAGCAGTTCTTC.

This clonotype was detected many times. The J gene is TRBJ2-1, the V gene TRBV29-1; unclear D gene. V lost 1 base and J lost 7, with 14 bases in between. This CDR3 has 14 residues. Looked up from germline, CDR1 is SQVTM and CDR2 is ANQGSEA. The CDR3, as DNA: TGCAGCGTTGAAGGCAGGAAGGGCCGGAATGAGCAGTTCTTC. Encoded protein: CSVEGRKGRNEQFF.

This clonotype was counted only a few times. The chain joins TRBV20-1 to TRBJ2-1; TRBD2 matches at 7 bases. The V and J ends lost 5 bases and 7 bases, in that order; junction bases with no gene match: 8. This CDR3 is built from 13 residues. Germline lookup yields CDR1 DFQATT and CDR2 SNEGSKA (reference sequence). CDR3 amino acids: CSARSGGGNEQFF. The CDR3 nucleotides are TGCAGTGCTCGCTCTGGGGGAGGGAATGAGCAGTTCTTC.

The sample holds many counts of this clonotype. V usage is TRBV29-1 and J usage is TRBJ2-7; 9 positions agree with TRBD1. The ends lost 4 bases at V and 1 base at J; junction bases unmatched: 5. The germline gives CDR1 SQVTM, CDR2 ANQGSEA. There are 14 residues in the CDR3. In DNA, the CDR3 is TGCAGCGTTGTCGGGGGACAGGGATCCTACGAGCAGTACTTC. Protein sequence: CSVVGGQGSYEQYF.

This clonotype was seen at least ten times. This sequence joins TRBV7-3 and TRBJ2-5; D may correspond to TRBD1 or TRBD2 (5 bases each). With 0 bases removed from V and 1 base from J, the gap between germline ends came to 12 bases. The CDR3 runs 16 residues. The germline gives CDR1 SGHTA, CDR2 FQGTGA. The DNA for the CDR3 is TGTGCCAGCAGCTTAACAGGAGGTGGGACCCAAGAGACCCAGTACTTC. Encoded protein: CASSLTGGGTQETQYF.

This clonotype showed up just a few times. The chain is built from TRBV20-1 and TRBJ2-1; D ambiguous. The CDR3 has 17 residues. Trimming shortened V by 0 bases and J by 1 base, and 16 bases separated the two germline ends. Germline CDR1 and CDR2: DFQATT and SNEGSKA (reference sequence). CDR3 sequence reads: CSARDPQTAASYNEQFF. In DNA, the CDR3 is TGCAGTGCTAGAGATCCCCAAACCGCGGCTTCCTACAATGAGCAGTTCTTC.

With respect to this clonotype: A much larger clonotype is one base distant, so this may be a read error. CDR3 sequence (DNA): TGCAGCGTTGAATTGTGGGTTAAAGAGACCCGGTACTTC. Protein: CSVELWVKETRYF. The J gene is TRBJ2-5, the V gene TRBV29-1; no clear D. Germline V gene data show CDR1 as SQVTM and CDR2 as ANQGSEA. CDR3 length: 13 residues.